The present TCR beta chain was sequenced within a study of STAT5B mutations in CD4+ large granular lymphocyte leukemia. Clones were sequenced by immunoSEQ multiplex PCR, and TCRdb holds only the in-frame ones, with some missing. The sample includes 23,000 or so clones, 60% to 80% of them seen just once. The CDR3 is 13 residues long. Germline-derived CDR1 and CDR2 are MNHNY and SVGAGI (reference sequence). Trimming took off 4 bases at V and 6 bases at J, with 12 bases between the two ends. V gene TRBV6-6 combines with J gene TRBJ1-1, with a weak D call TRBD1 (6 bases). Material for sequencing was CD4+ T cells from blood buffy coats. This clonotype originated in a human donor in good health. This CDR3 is CASSSQGQPEAFF. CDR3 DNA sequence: TGTGCCAGCAGTTCACAGGGTCAACCTGAAGCTTTCTTT.